The 15 T cell receptor beta chains reported below all come from one sample, sequenced in a study of T cells in Graves' hyperthyroidism and ophthalmopathy. TCR beta CDR3 region amplification was performed from RNA transcripts. HTBI primers were employed in a first-round RT-PCR of the TCR CDR3. TCRdb redid the calling of the multiplex PCR reads with MiXCR, one entry per CDR3 protein. The profile shows 400,000 to 450,000 distinct CDR3 sequences, roughly 14% of them singletons. The sample taken for sequencing was blood. Receptors originate from a man younger than 35 with Graves' ophthalmopathy.

Remarks on this clonotype: A much larger clone is a single base away; this may be a read error. The V call is TRBV6-1, the J call TRBJ2-7; the D gene is possibly TRBD2 (6 bases). Germline CDR1 and CDR2: MNHNS and SASEGT. V lost 7 bases to trimming and J lost 3 bases, with 13 bases between them. The CDR3 is 13 amino acids. CDR3 bases: TGTGCCAGCATTGCGGGACGTAGCTACGAGCAGTACTTC. Protein product: CASIAGRSYEQYF.

This clonotype was seen a few times. The gene calls are TRBV19 and TRBJ2-1; D call uncertain. Deletions cut 5 bases from V and 15 bases from J, with 17 bases between. This CDR3 region has 12 residues. Germline CDR1 is LNHDA and CDR2 is SQIVND (reference sequence). The CDR3 DNA sequence: TGTGCCAGTAGTTTCGAAAGGACGGCGCCGTTCTTC. This sequence encodes CASSFERTAPFF.

This clonotype was counted many times. This chain links TRBV11-2 with TRBJ2-7; D is undetermined. Trimming pared 8 bases from V and 2 bases from J, leaving 13 bases between. The CDR3 runs to 13 residues. Germline assignment: CDR1 SGHAT and CDR2 FQNNGV. CDR3 residues: CASGRAATYEQYF. CDR3 DNA: TGTGCCAGCGGACGGGCGGCCACCTACGAGCAGTACTTC.

This clonotype was detected many times. The V call is TRBV28, the J call TRBJ2-2; 8 bases align to TRBD1. This CDR3 has 15 residues. V lost 6 bases, J lost 9 bases, and 12 bases stayed unmatched. CDR1 and CDR2 (germline): MDHEN, SYDVKM. CDR3 DNA sequence: TGTGCCAGCAGCCACCGACAGGGGATCGGCCGGGAGCTGTTTTTT. Translating it yields CASSHRQGIGRELFF. The whole variable domain, remainder taken from reference TRBV28 and TRBJ2-2, is DVKVTQSSRYLVKRTGEKVFLECVQDMDHENMFWYRQDPGLGLRLIYFSYDVKMKEKGDIPEGYSVSREKKERFSLILESASTNQTSMYLCASSHRQGIGRELFFGEGSRLTVL.

This clonotype was found many times. At one end, the junction sequence differs from germline, possibly due to a read error. The rearrangement uses TRBV6-1 and TRBJ1-6, with no clear D. This CDR3 is 12 amino acids long. From germline, CDR1 is MNHNS and CDR2 SASEGT. CDR3 sequence: CASREGFSPLHF. The CDR3 DNA reads as TGTGCCAGCAGGGAAGGGTTTTCACCCCTCCACTTT.

This clonotype has only a few counts. The rearrangement links TRBV6-6 to TRBJ2-2; D is unresolved. The CDR3 loop spans 15 amino acids. Trimming shortened V by 2 bases and J by 6 bases, and 13 bases separated the two germline ends. Germline CDR1 MNHNY, CDR2 SVGAGI (reference sequence). The CDR3 is CASSYGRPVAGELFF. The CDR3 nucleotides read TGTGCCAGCAGTTACGGGCGACCGGTTGCCGGGGAGCTGTTTTTT.

This sequence joins TRBV6-2 or TRBV6-3 and TRBJ2-5, with TRBD2 identical over 8 bases. The ends lost 2 bases at V and 5 bases at J; junction bases unmatched: 7. From germline, CDR1 is MNHEY and CDR2 SVGEGT. The CDR3 contains 15 residues. This CDR3 is CASSYQSGGEETQYF. In DNA, the CDR3 is TGTGCCAGCAGTTACCAGAGCGGGGGTGAGGAGACCCAGTACTTC.

This clonotype occurred many times. The gene calls are TRBV12-3 or TRBV12-4 and TRBJ1-5; 7 nucleotides line up with TRBD1. CDR3 size: 14 residues. J was trimmed by 3 bases and V by 6 bases; bases with no gene match: 5. This CDR3 is CASRTGTANQPQHF. CDR3 in DNA: TGTGCCAGCAGGACCGGGACAGCCAATCAGCCCCAGCATTTT.

In this sample, this clonotype turned up many times. The chain is built from TRBV5-6 and TRBJ2-5, with unresolved D. The CDR3 spans 15 residues. The V end was cut by 1 base, the J end by 1 base, with 11 bases between. Germline assignment: CDR1 SGHDT and CDR2 YYEEEE. CDR3 bases: TGTGCCAGCAGCTTGTATCCCATAATCCAAGAGACCCAGTACTTC. Translated: CASSLYPIIQETQYF. The entire variable domain, with the rest obtained from reference TRBV5-6 and TRBJ2-5, is as follows: DAGVTQSPTHLIKTRGQQVTLRCSPKSGHDTVSWYQQALGQGPQFIFQYYEEEERQRGNFPDRFSGHQFPNYSSELNVNALLLGDSALYLCASSLYPIIQETQYFGPGTRLLVL.

This clonotype showed up many times. The V gene is TRBV7-3, the J gene TRBJ2-3; D call uncertain. Trimming took off 0 bases at V and 8 bases at J, with 9 bases between the two ends. This CDR3 region has 13 residues. Germline V gives CDR1 SGHTA, CDR2 FQGTGA. This chain's CDR3 is CASSLTSPTTQYF. The CDR3 bases are TGTGCCAGCAGCTTAACTAGTCCCACTACGCAGTATTTT.

This clonotype was picked up many times. The DNA for the CDR3 is TGTGCCAGCAGCTACGGGGAGCTGTTTTTT. It encodes CASSYGELFF. The gene calls are TRBV2 and TRBJ2-2, with D unresolved. There are 10 residues in the CDR3. CDR1 is SNHLY and CDR2 is FYNNEI in the germline V gene. The V end lost 6 bases, the J end lost 7 bases, and 3 bases lay between the germline ends.

This clonotype was counted at least ten times. This rearrangement joins TRBV5-1 to TRBJ2-2, with D hard to call. Trimming shortened V by 0 bases and J by 1 base, and 7 bases separated the two germline ends. Per germline, CDR1 SGHRS and CDR2 YFSETQ. CDR3 length equals 15 residues. In DNA form, the CDR3 reads TGCGCCAGCAGCTTGGACTGGGTGAACACCGGGGAGCTGTTTTTT. Residues: CASSLDWVNTGELFF.

This clonotype was found a few times. The V gene is TRBV5-1, the J gene TRBJ2-5, with 12 bases that match TRBD2. This CDR3 contains 17 residues. Losses at the gene ends were 4 bases for V and 0 bases for J; bases not matched to a gene: 7. The germline V gene has CDR1 SGHRS and CDR2 YFSETQ. The CDR3 nucleotides are TGCGCCAGCAGCACCGGGACTAGCGGGTTACACCAAGAGACCCAGTACTTC. It codes for CASSTGTSGLHQETQYF.

This clonotype has ten or more counts. The chain carries TRBV7-9 and TRBJ2-5; unclear D gene. This CDR3 has 16 residues. Per the germline V gene, CDR1 is SEHNR and CDR2 is FQNEAQ (reference sequence). Trimming stripped 1 base from V and 2 bases from J, with 14 bases between. The chain's CDR3 is CASSLVRLDPQETQYF. CDR3 nucleotides: TGTGCCAGCAGCTTAGTGCGGTTAGATCCTCAAGAGACCCAGTACTTC.

This clonotype has at least ten counts. The chain employs TRBV18 and TRBJ2-7, with 13 bases lining up with TRBD2. The germline gives CDR1 KGHSH, CDR2 LQKENI. Trimming cost V 1 base and J 5 bases; bases outside gene matches: 5. This CDR3 is built from 16 residues. The CDR3 sequence: CASSPRRLAGGNEQYF. DNA for the CDR3: TGTGCCAGCTCACCACGTAGACTAGCGGGGGGAAACGAGCAGTACTTC. The full variable domain, in which reference TRBV18 and TRBJ2-7 provide the parts outside the CDR3, is NAGVMQNPRHLVRRRGQEARLRCSPMKGHSHVYWYRQLPEEGLKFMVYLQKENIIDESGMPKERFSAEFPKEGPSILRIQQVVRGDSAAYFCASSPRRLAGGNEQYFGPGTRLTVT.